The 13 T cell receptor beta chains below were found in one sample sequenced in a study of CD8+ T cells in alopecia areata. cDNA prepared by RNA extraction and subsequent reverse transcription served as the template for sequencing. Method: immunoSEQ multiplex PCR; TCRdb's copy keeps in-frame clones and lacks some. The sample lists about 220,000 clones, about three fifths occurring once. The treatment here: oral pan-JAK inhibitor, 5-10 mg twice daily. The sample consisted of CD4+ T cells sorted from blood, taken at week 4, from a patient treated with tofacitinib. These receptors were collected from a human donor with alopecia areata.

The chain uses TRBV7-3 and TRBJ1-1; D not resolved. The germline gives CDR1 SGHTA, CDR2 FQGTGA. V lost 11 bases to trimming and J lost 1 base, with 17 bases between them. This CDR3 is 14 amino acids long. CDR3 DNA: TGTGCCGGCCCTCGAGGGCGGGCGAACACTGAAGCTTTCTTT. Translating it yields CAGPRGRANTEAFF. The complete variable domain, with remaining parts taken from reference TRBV7-3 and TRBJ1-1, reads GAGVSQTPSNKVTEKGKYVELRCDPISGHTALYWYRQSLGQGPEFLIYFQGTGAADDSGLPNDRFFAVRPEGSVSTLKIQRTERGDSAVYLCAGPRGRANTEAFFGQGTRLTVV.

This clone has only a few counts. For the CDR3, the DNA is TGTGCCAGCAGCTTGTTTACCAATGAGCAGTTCTTC. Its protein product is CASSLFTNEQFF. The V and J genes are TRBV5-4 and TRBJ2-1; D is unclear. The CDR3 sequence is 12 residues long. V lost 1 base and J 6 bases, leaving 5 bases between the germline ends. CDR1 and CDR2 from the germline V gene are SGHNT and YYREEE (reference sequence).

This chain connects TRBV10-3 to TRBJ2-4; D not certain. The CDR3 is made up of 16 amino acids. Germline V gene lookup returns CDR1 ENHRY and CDR2 SYGVKD. Deletions cut 3 bases from V and 0 bases from J, with 12 bases between. CDR3 sequence (DNA): TGTGCCATCAGTGAACAAGAGCTCCTAGCCAAAAACATTCAGTACTTC. Translating gives CAISEQELLAKNIQYF.

The gene calls are TRBV29-1 and TRBJ2-3; D ambiguous. The CDR3 contains 12 residues. Germline V gene data show CDR1 as SQVTM and CDR2 as ANQGSEA. Trimming shortened V by 4 bases and J by 1 base, and 6 bases separated the two germline ends. This chain's CDR3 is CSVALGTDTQYF. The CDR3 coding sequence is TGCAGCGTTGCCCTAGGCACAGATACGCAGTATTTT.

J is TRBJ2-7 and V is TRBV7-9; no reliable D call. Trimming took off 1 base at V and 2 bases at J, with 12 bases between the two ends. Germline values: CDR1 SEHNR, CDR2 FQNEAQ (reference sequence). The CDR3 contains 15 residues. The CDR3 loop reads CASSLVIGQTYEQYF. The CDR3 bases are TGTGCCAGCAGCTTAGTCATCGGTCAGACCTACGAGCAGTACTTC.

V usage is TRBV5-1 and J usage is TRBJ2-6, with D tentatively TRBD2 (6 bases). Trimming took off 5 bases at V and 1 base at J, with 16 bases between the two ends. The V gene's germline CDR1 is SGHRS and CDR2 YFSETQ. The CDR3 loop spans 17 amino acids. The CDR3 sequence is CASRFGLAGSGANVLTF. Here the CDR3 DNA reads TGCGCCAGCAGATTTGGGTTGGCGGGGTCTGGGGCCAACGTCCTGACTTTC.

The chain recombines TRBV30 with TRBJ1-1; 9 nucleotides match TRBD1. The CDR3 covers 14 residues. Per germline, CDR1 GTSNPN and CDR2 SVGIG (reference sequence). J lost 10 bases, V lost 2 bases, and 11 bases had no gene match. The CDR3, as DNA: TGTGCCTGGAGTACCTCCGGGACAGGGACATCAGCTTTCTTT. It specifies CAWSTSGTGTSAFF.

This clone was recorded at least ten times. The CDR3 nucleotides are TGTGCCAGCAGTGACGGAACTTTTGCAACTAATGAAAAACTGTTTTTT. Encoded protein: CASSDGTFATNEKLFF. The chain links TRBV2 to TRBJ1-4; D is unclear. The germline V and J ends were trimmed by 3 bases and 0 bases, with 11 bases remaining between them. The CDR3 covers 16 residues. Germline V CDR1 and CDR2: SNHLY, FYNNEI.

CDR3 in DNA: TGCGCCAGCAGCCAAGCTCTCGCTGTAAATGAGCAGTTCTTC. It specifies CASSQALAVNEQFF. J is TRBJ2-1 and V is TRBV4-3; D unclear. Germline assignment: CDR1 LGHNA and CDR2 YSLEER. This CDR3 region has 14 residues. V was clipped by 1 base and J by 7 bases, with 11 bases between them.

The rearrangement joins TRBV7-9 to TRBJ2-3, with unresolved D. V lost 4 bases and J lost 1, with 3 bases in between. The CDR3 length is 12 residues. From germline, CDR1 is SEHNR and CDR2 FQNEAQ (reference sequence). As DNA, the CDR3 is TGTGCCAGCAGCTCGGGCACAGATACGCAGTATTTT. This gives the protein CASSSGTDTQYF. Looking up the rest from reference TRBV7-9 and TRBJ2-3 gives the full variable domain: DTGVSQNPRHKITKRGQNVTFRCDPISEHNRLYWYRQTLGQGPEFLTYFQNEAQLEKSRLLSDRFSAERPKGSFSTLEIQRTEQGDSAMYLCASSSGTDTQYFGPGTRLTVL.

The CDR3 coding sequence is TGTGCCAGCAGTTGGACAGGCGGGGAGCTGTTTTTT. Translated: CASSWTGGELFF. The chain couples TRBV2 to TRBJ2-2; 7 bases fit TRBD1. The CDR3 runs to 12 residues. V lost 5 bases to trimming and J lost 7 bases; unmatched junction nucleotides: 1. Germline V gives CDR1 SNHLY, CDR2 FYNNEI.

This chain connects TRBV29-1 to TRBJ2-2; 9 bases agree with TRBD1. V shed 6 bases, J shed 2 bases, and the junction held 4 bases outside the gene matches. This CDR3 is 14 amino acids long. The germline V gene has CDR1 SQVTM and CDR2 ANQGSEA. The CDR3 sequence: CSVGQGFNTGELFF. Here the CDR3 DNA reads TGCAGCGTCGGACAGGGGTTTAACACCGGGGAGCTGTTTTTT.

The chain couples TRBV5-6 to TRBJ2-3, with a tentative D call TRBD2 (5 bases). This CDR3 has 12 amino acids. Germline CDR1 reads SGHDT; CDR2 reads YYEEEE. Trimming pared 4 bases from V and 6 bases from J, leaving 9 bases between. This CDR3 reads CASSNRGDTQYF. CDR3 nucleotide sequence: TGTGCCAGCAGCAACAGAGGGGATACGCAGTATTTT. Combining the CDR3 with reference TRBV5-6 and TRBJ2-3 gives the whole variable domain DAGVTQSPTHLIKTRGQQVTLRCSPKSGHDTVSWYQQALGQGPQFIFQYYEEEERQRGNFPDRFSGHQFPNYSSELNVNALLLGDSALYLCASSNRGDTQYFGPGTRLTVL.